The clone carrying this T cell receptor (beta chain) was picked up one time. The data stem from a study of T cell changes during pregnancy in multiple sclerosis. TCRdb's table, derived via immunoSEQ multiplex PCR, lists solely in-frame clones and lacks some. The table lists about 31,000 clones, 75% to 90% of them singletons. V was clipped by 3 bases and J by 6 bases; unmatched bases: 5. This CDR3 has 14 amino acids. Germline lookup yields CDR1 MRHNA and CDR2 SNTAGT. The clonotype comes from a female donor with multiple sclerosis, enrolled in a pregnancy study. The rearrangement links TRBV6-4 to TRBJ2-1; 7 bases are shared with TRBD2. The starting material was CD8+ T cells from peripheral blood mononuclear cells, obtained in the second trimester of pregnancy. CDR3 in amino acids: CASSELGLVNEQFF. The CDR3 DNA is TGTGCCAGCAGTGAATTAGGACTAGTCAATGAGCAGTTCTTC.